The next 17 T cell receptor beta chains were all read from a single sample in a study of tumor-infiltrating lymphocytes in primary liver carcinoma. A primer in the constant region served to generate TCR beta cDNA from about 480 ng of total RNA. Modified slightly, ARM-PCR produced TCR beta libraries over three nested multiplex PCR rounds. Investigators reported that the first two PCR rounds, at roughly 10 cycles each, used TRBV1-TRBV30 forward primers with a C-beta reverse primer. TCRdb re-called the multiplex PCR reads with MiXCR, one entry per CDR3 protein. The data show tens of thousands of distinct CDR3 sequences, 55% to 75% seen once. Both RNA and DNA were isolated together from around 20-30 mg of bulk tissue that had not been sorted. The sample consisted of liver tumor tissue from sampling region 4. Subset here: tumor region T4, right-lateral pole. The receptor source for this set is a man aged 40-49 years with primary liver carcinoma and hepatitis B virus infection.

This clonotype was seen a few times. The junction differs from germline at one of its ends, possibly a read error. V usage is TRBV11-2 and J usage is TRBJ2-7, with TRBD2 as a possible D gene (6 bases). Germline V CDR1 and CDR2: SGHAT, FQNNGV. CDR3 length: 14 residues. CDR3: CASSLAASEYEKYF. The DNA of the CDR3 is TGTGCCAGCAGCTTAGCGGCTAGCGAATACGAGAAGTACTTC.

This clonotype occurred many times. The chain couples TRBV28 to TRBJ2-5; 9 nucleotides match TRBD1. The CDR3 totals 14 residues. V trimming: 6 bases; J trimming: 4 bases; junction bases outside the gene matches: 6. Germline CDR1 and CDR2: MDHEN and SYDVKM. The CDR3 sequence: CASSPNRGRETQYF. CDR3 nucleotide sequence: TGTGCCAGCAGCCCAAACAGGGGGCGAGAGACCCAGTACTTC.

This clonotype was seen a single time. The chain carries TRBV5-5 and TRBJ1-5; D perhaps matches TRBD1 (6 bases). The CDR3 has 15 amino acids. Deletions cut 0 bases from V and 5 bases from J, with 12 bases between. Germline V CDR1 and CDR2: SGHKS, YYEKEE (reference sequence). The CDR3 region is CASSLAGGGHQPQHF. Written as DNA, the CDR3 is TGTGCCAGCAGCTTGGCGGGAGGGGGGCATCAGCCCCAGCATTTT.

This clonotype was found many times. The chain combines TRBV10-3 with TRBJ1-3, with unresolved D. The CDR3 length is 14 residues. V dropped 8 bases and J dropped 1 base, with 12 bases sitting between them. Germline V CDR1 and CDR2: ENHRY, SYGVKD. CDR3 sequence reads: CAIGIGLSGNTIYF. The CDR3 nucleotides are TGTGCCATCGGGATAGGCTTATCTGGAAACACCATATATTTT.

In this sample, this clonotype turned up many times. The rearrangement uses TRBV29-1 and TRBJ2-1, with D uncertain. Germline-derived CDR1 and CDR2 are SQVTM and ANQGSEA. The V end lost 4 bases, the J end lost 10 bases, and 5 bases lay between the germline ends. The CDR3 is 9 residues long. CDR3 sequence: CSVGKEQFF. CDR3 nucleotides: TGCAGCGTTGGAAAGGAGCAGTTCTTC.

This clonotype was found many times. The rearrangement joins TRBV6-2 or TRBV6-3 to TRBJ1-1, with D possibly being TRBD1 (5 bases). Looked up from germline, CDR1 is MNHEY and CDR2 is SVGEGT. Trimming removed 6 bases from V and 1 base from J, with 9 bases in between. CDR3 length equals 13 residues. The CDR3 coding sequence is TGTGCCAGCAGCTGGGACCCGAACACTGAAGCTTTCTTT. It encodes CASSWDPNTEAFF.

Many counts were recorded for this clonotype. The chain joins TRBV12-3 or TRBV12-4 to TRBJ2-1, with TRBD2 matching 8 bases. This CDR3 contains 16 residues. The ends lost 5 bases at V and 2 bases at J; junction bases unmatched: 8. The CDR3 loop reads CASSPTGGDAYNEQFF. The CDR3 nucleotides are TGTGCCAGCAGTCCGACGGGAGGGGATGCCTACAATGAGCAGTTCTTC.

The chain recombines TRBV11-2 with TRBJ2-1, with 14 bases matching TRBD2. Per germline, CDR1 SGHAT and CDR2 FQNNGV. With V trimmed by 4 bases and J by 15 bases, 14 bases remained unmatched. The CDR3 totals 16 residues. CDR3 amino acids: CASSYSTTSGRGGMFF. Here the CDR3 DNA reads TGTGCCAGCAGCTACTCTACGACTAGCGGGAGGGGAGGCATGTTCTTC.

On this clonotype: This may come from a read error, since a much larger clone is one base off. The final CDR3 position lacks the conserved phenylalanine or tryptophan, pointing to a likely read error. It is unclear where the CDR3 begins or ends on the DNA, so no DNA is shown, and the CDR3 is as TCRdb lists it. The chain employs TRBV6-1 and TRBJ2-1; TRBD2, the table's D call, lacks a check against the DNA. Germline-derived CDR1 and CDR2 are MNHNS and SASEGT. Inclusive of both ends, the CDR3 amounts to 15 amino acids. The CDR3 sequence is CASSEGLASYNEQSI.

Note on this clonotype: The conserved closing phenylalanine or tryptophan is absent in this CDR3, likely reflecting a read error. The chain combines TRBV11-2 with TRBJ2-1; possibly TRBD2 for D (6 bases). Germline assignment: CDR1 SGHAT and CDR2 FQNNGV. CDR3 length: 16 residues. V lost 3 bases, J lost 9 bases, and 21 bases lay in between. Here the CDR3 reads CASSLDIELAMGEQFI. The CDR3 DNA follows: TGTGCCAGCAGCTTGGATATCGAACTAGCTATGGGTGAGCAGTTCATC.

Concerning this clonotype: A much more abundant neighbour one base away suggests this may be a read error. The chain has TRBV12-3 or TRBV12-4 and TRBJ2-1; 7 bases line up with TRBD2. CDR3 length: 13 residues. CDR3: CVSSPTSTNEQFF. In nucleotides, the CDR3 is TGTGTCAGCAGTCCGACTAGCACCAATGAGCAGTTCTTC.

In the case of this clonotype: At one end the junction does not follow the germline gene, possibly because of a read error. The genes are TRBV11-1 and TRBJ2-7; D is unresolved. Germline values: CDR1 SGHAT, CDR2 FQDESV (reference sequence). The CDR3 covers 15 residues. CDR3 DNA: TGTGCCAGCAGCTTCGACGTACAGTCCTCCTACGAGCACTACTTC. This encodes CASSFDVQSSYEHYF.

For this clonotype: Germline and junction disagree at one end, which may indicate a read error. V usage is TRBV4-1 and J usage is TRBJ2-5; unclear D gene. CDR1 and CDR2 from the germline V gene are MGHRA and YSYEKL. The CDR3 covers 14 residues. In nucleotides, the CDR3 is TGCGCTAGCAGCCTTTCGACATGTTACGAGACCCAGTACTTC. It encodes CASSLSTCYETQYF.

As concerns this clonotype: Germline and junction disagree at one end, which may indicate a read error. The chain has TRBV6-1 and TRBJ2-1; 8 bases fit TRBD2. The CDR3 contains 16 residues. Looked up from germline, CDR1 is MNHNS and CDR2 is SASEGT. The CDR3 DNA is TGTGCCAGCAGTGCCCTCTCCACCGGGGGGGGCGATCAGCAGTCCTTC. Amino acid sequence: CASSALSTGGGDQQSF.

About this clonotype itself: The junction and the germline gene differ at one end; a read error may be behind it. The chain links TRBV10-3 to TRBJ2-2, with 7 bases identical to TRBD1. CDR1 is ENHRY, CDR2 SYGVKD, per germline. The CDR3 runs 14 residues. CDR3 DNA sequence: TGTGCCTCCGAGGGGGCTACGAACACAGGGGAGCTGTTTTTT. This gives the protein CASEGATNTGELFF.

Of note for this clonotype: One end of the junction varies from germline; a read error may be responsible. This rearrangement joins TRBV7-8 to TRBJ2-2; 11 nucleotides line up with TRBD2. Germline V gene lookup returns CDR1 SGHVS and CDR2 FQNEAQ. The CDR3 runs to 15 residues. CDR3 DNA: TGTGTCAGCAGCGACGGACTAGCGGGTACCGGGGAGCTGGTTTTT. Translation gives CVSSDGLAGTGELVF.

On this clonotype: A read error may be the cause here, since a much bigger clone is one base away. The chain joins TRBV2 to TRBJ2-5; no reliable D call. This CDR3 is built from 13 residues. CDR1 is SNHLY, CDR2 FYNNEI, per germline. V was shortened by 2 bases and J by 5 bases, with 9 bases between the two germline ends. CDR3 DNA: TGTGCCAGCAGTGAATCGGCTATGGAGACCCAGTACTTC. It is translated as CASSESAMETQYF.